The sequence of this TCR beta chain was determined in a study of cytomegalovirus exposure and HLA in healthy donors. Study-level points and caveats: A subsequent analysis found that TCR clusters from the first cohort also tended to co-occur in the approximately 130 validation repertoires, with approximately 95% of cluster scores above 0.

With respect to this clone: The antigen is unknown.

Using immunoSEQ multiplex PCR, the repertoire was profiled, and TCRdb retains in-frame clones only, with some absent. The table records approximately 180,000 clones, around nine tenths of them present only once. The V gene lost 0 bases and the J gene lost 2 bases, with 11 bases spanning the gap. Germline CDR1 is LGHNA and CDR2 is YNFKEQ. This CDR3 is 15 amino acids long. Material for sequencing was PBMCs. This sequence originates from a woman aged 25-40 years in good health and CMV-seronegative. The V and J genes are TRBV4-2 and TRBJ2-7; maybe TRBD1 (6 bases). The CDR3 sequence: CASSQDQGPTYEQYF. The CDR3 coding sequence is TGTGCCAGCAGCCAAGACCAGGGGCCAACCTACGAGCAGTACTTC.